The rows below give T cell receptor beta chains drawn from one sample of a study of spatial heterogeneity in lung cancer. Each CDR3 protein is one row after TCRdb ran MiXCR on the 5' RACE reads. The sample records roughly 5,700 distinct CDR3 sequences, around an eighth being singletons. The sample was lung tumor tissue, taken at surgery. These receptor sequences come from a female donor with early-stage non-small cell lung cancer. Both conserved end residues are part of each CDR3. The D gene is left open where the match is weak. Clone size is stated in some rows and not others, as once, few, many or a class when expanded.

j_gene: TRBJ2-5
abundance: .
d_gene: .
len: 14
v_gene: TRBV29-1
CDR3nt: TGCAGCGTGGGGGCAGCGTACAATCAAGAGACCCAGTACTTC
CDR3aa: CSVGAAYNQETQYF

j_gene: TRBJ2-2
abundance: medium-sized
d_gene: TRBD2
len: 17
v_gene: TRBV9
CDR3nt: TGTGCCAGCAGCTCGAAGAGGCGCGGGAGAGACACCGGGGAGCTGTTTTTT
CDR3aa: CASSSKRRGRDTGELFF

j_gene: TRBJ1-5
abundance: medium-sized
d_gene: TRBD1
len: 15
v_gene: TRBV28
CDR3nt: TGTGCCAGCAGTGTACAGGGGATGACGGGTCAGCCCCAGCATTTT
CDR3aa: CASSVQGMTGQPQHF

j_gene: TRBJ2-3
abundance: medium-sized
d_gene: TRBD2
len: 15
v_gene: TRBV10-3
CDR3nt: TGTGCCATCAGTTGGACTAGCGGGAACACAGATACGCAGTATTTT
CDR3aa: CAISWTSGNTDTQYF

j_gene: TRBJ2-3
abundance: many
d_gene: .
len: 16
v_gene: TRBV9
CDR3nt: TGTGCCAGCAGCAACCGACAGTCGTCTCTCACAGATACGCAGTATTTT
CDR3aa: CASSNRQSSLTDTQYF

j_gene: TRBJ2-1
abundance: many
d_gene: .
len: 15
v_gene: TRBV2
CDR3nt: TGTGCCAGCATTACGATAGGCTATGGTTACAATGAGCAGTTCTTC
CDR3aa: CASITIGYGYNEQFF

j_gene: TRBJ2-7
abundance: medium-sized
d_gene: TRBD2
len: 15
v_gene: TRBV7-9
CDR3nt: TGTGCCAGCAGCTTAGCTCTAGCGGAGGACTACGAGCAGTACTTC
CDR3aa: CASSLALAEDYEQYF

j_gene: TRBJ1-1
abundance: medium-sized
d_gene: TRBD1
len: 15
v_gene: TRBV9
CDR3nt: TGTGCCAGCAGCGTAGCTGGACAGGCTGGCACTGAAGCTTTCTTT
CDR3aa: CASSVAGQAGTEAFF

j_gene: TRBJ2-2
abundance: medium-sized
d_gene: .
len: 16
v_gene: TRBV7-3
CDR3nt: TGTGCCAGCAGCTTATCGGTCGGGGTAGGCACCGGGGAGCTGTTTTTT
CDR3aa: CASSLSVGVGTGELFF

j_gene: TRBJ2-1
abundance: medium-sized
d_gene: .
len: 16
v_gene: TRBV19
CDR3nt: TGTGCCAGTAGTTTCCTTAGCGGCGTACTGTTCGGTGAGCAGTTCTTC
CDR3aa: CASSFLSGVLFGEQFF

j_gene: TRBJ2-2
abundance: .
d_gene: .
len: 14
v_gene: TRBV7-2
CDR3nt: TGTGCCAGCAGCTTAGATCTCAACACCGGGGAGCTGTTTTTT
CDR3aa: CASSLDLNTGELFF

j_gene: TRBJ2-7
abundance: medium-sized
d_gene: TRBD2
len: 16
v_gene: TRBV28
CDR3nt: TGTGCCAGCACCACTCAGGGCGGGAGTCCCCGTTACGAGCAGTACTTC
CDR3aa: CASTTQGGSPRYEQYF

j_gene: TRBJ2-3
abundance: once
d_gene: .
len: 17
v_gene: TRBV9
CDR3nt: TGTGCCAGCAGCGTAGGTGCCCACGCGGGGAGCACAGATACGCAGTATTTT
CDR3aa: CASSVGAHAGSTDTQYF

j_gene: TRBJ2-2
abundance: medium-sized
d_gene: .
len: 12
v_gene: TRBV11-3
CDR3nt: TGTGCCAGCAGCCTATGGACCGGGGAGCTGTTTTTT
CDR3aa: CASSLWTGELFF

j_gene: TRBJ1-2
abundance: medium-sized
d_gene: TRBD1
len: 15
v_gene: TRBV12-3/TRBV12-4
CDR3nt: TGTGCCAGCAGTCGACAGGGGCCCTCTAACTATGGCTACACCTTC
CDR3aa: CASSRQGPSNYGYTF

j_gene: TRBJ1-5
abundance: .
d_gene: .
len: 16
v_gene: TRBV9
CDR3nt: TGTGCCAGCAGCGTTCCCGGCTGGATAAGCAATCAGCCCCAGCATTTT
CDR3aa: CASSVPGWISNQPQHF

j_gene: TRBJ2-4
abundance: many
d_gene: TRBD1
len: 14
v_gene: TRBV27
CDR3nt: TGTGCCAGCAGTTTATACCGACAGGGGGCCATTCAGTACTTC
CDR3aa: CASSLYRQGAIQYF

j_gene: TRBJ2-2
abundance: medium-sized
d_gene: TRBD2
len: 16
v_gene: TRBV11-1
CDR3nt: TGTGCCAGCTTCATAGGGACTGCGGGAGACACCGGGGAGCTGTTTTTT
CDR3aa: CASFIGTAGDTGELFF

j_gene: TRBJ2-7
abundance: once
d_gene: .
len: 13
v_gene: TRBV4-1
CDR3nt: TGCGCCACCCCGACACGAAGCTCCTACGAGCAGTACTTC
CDR3aa: CATPTRSSYEQYF

j_gene: TRBJ2-3
abundance: many
d_gene: .
len: 14
v_gene: TRBV2
CDR3nt: TGTGCCAGCAGGGCACAGGGTCTGTCAGATACGCAGTATTTT
CDR3aa: CASRAQGLSDTQYF

j_gene: TRBJ1-4
abundance: many
d_gene: .
len: 14
v_gene: TRBV5-1
CDR3nt: TGCGCCAGCAGCTTCTCGGGAAACAATGAAAAACTGTTTTTT
CDR3aa: CASSFSGNNEKLFF

j_gene: TRBJ1-4
abundance: .
d_gene: .
len: 14
v_gene: TRBV27
CDR3nt: TGTGCCAGCAAAACCACACAGGGTAATGAAAAACTGTTTTTT
CDR3aa: CASKTTQGNEKLFF

j_gene: TRBJ2-1
abundance: few
d_gene: .
len: 13
v_gene: TRBV27
CDR3nt: TGTGCCAGCAGTTTGAGTTACTACAATGAGCAGTTCTTC
CDR3aa: CASSLSYYNEQFF

j_gene: TRBJ2-6
abundance: many
d_gene: .
len: 14
v_gene: TRBV29-1
CDR3nt: TGCAGCGTTCTTGCGGGCTCTGGGGCCAACGTCCTGACTTTC
CDR3aa: CSVLAGSGANVLTF

j_gene: TRBJ2-1
abundance: many
d_gene: TRBD2
len: 13
v_gene: TRBV6-1
CDR3nt: TGTGCCAGCAGTGCGGGAGGGGGGAATGAGCAGTTCTTC
CDR3aa: CASSAGGGNEQFF

j_gene: TRBJ2-2
abundance: medium-sized
d_gene: TRBD1
len: 15
v_gene: TRBV5-1
CDR3nt: TGCGCCAGCAGCCCAGGGACAGGGCGAGCCGGGGAGCTGTTTTTT
CDR3aa: CASSPGTGRAGELFF

j_gene: TRBJ2-2
abundance: many
d_gene: .
len: 16
v_gene: TRBV5-6
CDR3nt: TGTGCCAGCAGCTCTACAGGGGAGGGAAACACCGGGGAGCTGTTTTTT
CDR3aa: CASSSTGEGNTGELFF